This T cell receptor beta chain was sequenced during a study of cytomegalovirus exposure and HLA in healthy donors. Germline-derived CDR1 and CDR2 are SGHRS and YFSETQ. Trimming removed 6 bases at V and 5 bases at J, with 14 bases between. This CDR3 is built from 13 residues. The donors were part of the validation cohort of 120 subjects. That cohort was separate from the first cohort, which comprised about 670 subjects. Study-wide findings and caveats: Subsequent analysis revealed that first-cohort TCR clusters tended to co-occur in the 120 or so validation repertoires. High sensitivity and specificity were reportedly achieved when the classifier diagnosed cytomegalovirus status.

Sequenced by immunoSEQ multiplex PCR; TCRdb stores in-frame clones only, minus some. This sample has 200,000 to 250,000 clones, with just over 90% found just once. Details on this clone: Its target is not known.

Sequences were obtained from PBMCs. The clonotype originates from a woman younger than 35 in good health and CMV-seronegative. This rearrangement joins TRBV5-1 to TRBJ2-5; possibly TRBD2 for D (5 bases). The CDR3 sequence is CASTDTRGETQYF. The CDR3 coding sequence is TGCGCCAGCACCGACACCCGAGGGGAGACCCAGTACTTC.